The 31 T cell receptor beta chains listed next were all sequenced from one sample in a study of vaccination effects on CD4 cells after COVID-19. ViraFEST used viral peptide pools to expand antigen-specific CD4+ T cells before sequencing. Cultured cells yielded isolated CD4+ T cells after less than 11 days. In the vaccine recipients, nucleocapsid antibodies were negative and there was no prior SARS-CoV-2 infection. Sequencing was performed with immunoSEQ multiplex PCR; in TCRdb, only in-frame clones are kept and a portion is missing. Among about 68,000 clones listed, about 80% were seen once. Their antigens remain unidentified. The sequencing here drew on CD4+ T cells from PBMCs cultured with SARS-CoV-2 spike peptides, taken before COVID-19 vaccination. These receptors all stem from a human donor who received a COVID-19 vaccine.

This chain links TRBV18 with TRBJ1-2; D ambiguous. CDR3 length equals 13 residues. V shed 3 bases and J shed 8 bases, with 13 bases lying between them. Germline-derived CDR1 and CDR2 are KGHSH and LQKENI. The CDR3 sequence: CASSPSPADGYTF. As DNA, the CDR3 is TGTGCCAGCTCACCCTCCCCGGCGGACGGCTACACCTTC.

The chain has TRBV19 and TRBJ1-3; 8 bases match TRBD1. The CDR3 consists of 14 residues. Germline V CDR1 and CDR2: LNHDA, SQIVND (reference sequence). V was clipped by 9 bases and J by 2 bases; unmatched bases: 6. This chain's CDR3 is CASASTGAGNTIYF. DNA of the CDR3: TGTGCCAGCGCCTCGACAGGGGCTGGAAACACCATATATTTT.

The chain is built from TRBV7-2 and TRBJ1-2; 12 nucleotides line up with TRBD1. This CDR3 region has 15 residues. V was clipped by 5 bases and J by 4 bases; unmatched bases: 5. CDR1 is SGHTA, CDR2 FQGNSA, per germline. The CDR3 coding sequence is TGTGCCAGCAGCGCCGGGACAGGGGGCGGCTATGGCTACACCTTC. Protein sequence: CASSAGTGGGYGYTF.

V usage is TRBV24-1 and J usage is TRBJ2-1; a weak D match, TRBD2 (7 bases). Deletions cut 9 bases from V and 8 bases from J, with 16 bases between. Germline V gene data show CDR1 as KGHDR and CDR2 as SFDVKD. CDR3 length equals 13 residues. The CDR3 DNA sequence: TGTGCCACCGCCCCGGGGGGCGAAGATGAGCAGTTCTTC. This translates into CATAPGGEDEQFF.

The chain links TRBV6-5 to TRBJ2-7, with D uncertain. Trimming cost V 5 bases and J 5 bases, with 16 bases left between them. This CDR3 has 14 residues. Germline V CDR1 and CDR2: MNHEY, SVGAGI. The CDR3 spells CASSPNHNLHEQYV. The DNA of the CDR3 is TGTGCCAGCAGTCCGAACCACAATTTACACGAGCAGTACGTC.

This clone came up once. DNA of the CDR3: TGTGCCACCAGTGATTCCAGGGGGCCGAGTCAGCCCCAGCATTTT. Translated, it gives CATSDSRGPSQPQHF. The rearrangement uses TRBV24-1 and TRBJ1-5; TRBD1 matches at 8 bases. The junction had 5 bases not matched to a gene; V was cut back by 2 bases and J by 6 bases. Germline CDR1 KGHDR, CDR2 SFDVKD. This CDR3 is 15 amino acids long.

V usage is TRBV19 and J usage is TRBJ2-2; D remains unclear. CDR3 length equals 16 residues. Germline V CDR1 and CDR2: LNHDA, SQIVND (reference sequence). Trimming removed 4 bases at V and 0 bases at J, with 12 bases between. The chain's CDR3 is CASSRTINSNTGELFF. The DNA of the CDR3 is TGTGCCAGTAGTAGGACCATAAATTCGAACACCGGGGAGCTGTTTTTT.

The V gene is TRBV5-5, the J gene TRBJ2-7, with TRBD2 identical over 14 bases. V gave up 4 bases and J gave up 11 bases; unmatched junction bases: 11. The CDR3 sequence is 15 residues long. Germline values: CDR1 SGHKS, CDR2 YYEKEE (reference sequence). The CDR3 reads CASSDLGLAGGREYV. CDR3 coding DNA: TGTGCCAGCAGCGACCTCGGACTAGCGGGGGGTAGGGAGTACGTC.

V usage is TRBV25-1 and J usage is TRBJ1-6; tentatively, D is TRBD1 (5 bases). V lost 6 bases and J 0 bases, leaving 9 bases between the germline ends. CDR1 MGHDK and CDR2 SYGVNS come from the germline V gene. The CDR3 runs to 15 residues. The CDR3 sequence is CASRAGPSYNSPLHF. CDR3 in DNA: TGTGCCAGCAGGGCAGGGCCCTCCTATAATTCACCCCTCCACTTT.

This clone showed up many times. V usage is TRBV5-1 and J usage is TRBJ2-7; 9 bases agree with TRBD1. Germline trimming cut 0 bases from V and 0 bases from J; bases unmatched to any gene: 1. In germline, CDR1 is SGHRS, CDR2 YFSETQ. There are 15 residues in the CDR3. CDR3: CASSLETGGSYEQYV. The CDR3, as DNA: TGCGCCAGCAGCTTGGAGACAGGGGGCTCCTACGAGCAGTACGTC.

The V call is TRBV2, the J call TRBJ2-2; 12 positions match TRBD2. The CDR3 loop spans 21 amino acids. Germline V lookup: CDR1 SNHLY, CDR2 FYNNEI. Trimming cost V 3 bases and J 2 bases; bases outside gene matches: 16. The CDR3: CASSDGASGGAFMGNTGELFF. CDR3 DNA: TGTGCCAGCAGTGATGGTGCTAGCGGGGGGGCCTTCATGGGTAACACCGGGGAGCTGTTTTTT.

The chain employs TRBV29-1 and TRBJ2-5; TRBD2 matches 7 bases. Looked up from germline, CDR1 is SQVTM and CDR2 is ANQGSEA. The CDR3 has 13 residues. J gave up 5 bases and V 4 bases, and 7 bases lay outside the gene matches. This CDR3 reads CSVGPGGRETQYF. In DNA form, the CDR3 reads TGCAGCGTTGGTCCGGGGGGAAGGGAGACCCAGTACTTC.

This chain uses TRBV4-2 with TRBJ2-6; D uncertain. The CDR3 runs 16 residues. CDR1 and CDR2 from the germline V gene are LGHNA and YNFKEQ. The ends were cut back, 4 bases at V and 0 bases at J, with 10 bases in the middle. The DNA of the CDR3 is TGTGCCAGCAGCCCACCTGTGAGCTCTGGGGCCAACGTCCTGACTTTC. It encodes CASSPPVSSGANVLTF.

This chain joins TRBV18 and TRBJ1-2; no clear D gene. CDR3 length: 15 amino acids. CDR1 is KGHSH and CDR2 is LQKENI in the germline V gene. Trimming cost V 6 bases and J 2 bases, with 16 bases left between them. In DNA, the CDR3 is TGTGCCAGCTCGCTAGGACCCTCTGCGAACTATGGCTACACCTTC. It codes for CASSLGPSANYGYTF. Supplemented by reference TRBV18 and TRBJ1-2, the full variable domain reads NAGVMQNPRHLVRRRGQEARLRCSPMKGHSHVYWYRQLPEEGLKFMVYLQKENIIDESGMPKERFSAEFPKEGPSILRIQQVVRGDSAAYFCASSLGPSANYGYTFGSGTRLTVV.

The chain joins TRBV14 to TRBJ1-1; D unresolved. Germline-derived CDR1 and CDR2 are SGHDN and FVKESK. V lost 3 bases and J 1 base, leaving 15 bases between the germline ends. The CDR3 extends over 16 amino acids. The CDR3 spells CASSHSLGTGNTEAFF. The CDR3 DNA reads TGTGCCAGCAGCCATTCTCTGGGAACGGGGAACACTGAAGCTTTCTTT.

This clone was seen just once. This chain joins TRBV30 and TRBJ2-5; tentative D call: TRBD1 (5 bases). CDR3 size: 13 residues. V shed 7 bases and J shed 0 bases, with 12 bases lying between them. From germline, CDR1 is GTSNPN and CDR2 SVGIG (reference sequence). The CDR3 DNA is TGTGCCTCAGACAGTGGTGACCAAGAGACCCAGTACTTC. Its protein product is CASDSGDQETQYF. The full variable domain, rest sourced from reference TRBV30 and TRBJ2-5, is SQTIHQWPATLVQPVGSPLSLECTVEGTSNPNLYWYRQAAGRGLQLLFYSVGIGQISSEVPQNLSASRPQDRQFILSSKKLLLSDSGFYLCASDSGDQETQYFGPGTRLLVL.

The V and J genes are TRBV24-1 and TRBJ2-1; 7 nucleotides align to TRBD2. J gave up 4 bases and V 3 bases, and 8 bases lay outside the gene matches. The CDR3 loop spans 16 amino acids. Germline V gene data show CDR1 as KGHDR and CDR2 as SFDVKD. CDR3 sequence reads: CATSDNSGTTYNEQFF. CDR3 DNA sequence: TGTGCCACCAGTGATAACTCCGGGACTACATACAATGAGCAGTTCTTC.

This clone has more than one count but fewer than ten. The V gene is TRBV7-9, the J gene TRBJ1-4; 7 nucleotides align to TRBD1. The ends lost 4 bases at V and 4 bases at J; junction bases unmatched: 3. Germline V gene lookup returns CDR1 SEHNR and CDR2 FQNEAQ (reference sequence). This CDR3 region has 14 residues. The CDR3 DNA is TGTGCCAGCAGCTCGGGACAGTTTAATGAAAAACTGTTTTTT. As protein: CASSSGQFNEKLFF.

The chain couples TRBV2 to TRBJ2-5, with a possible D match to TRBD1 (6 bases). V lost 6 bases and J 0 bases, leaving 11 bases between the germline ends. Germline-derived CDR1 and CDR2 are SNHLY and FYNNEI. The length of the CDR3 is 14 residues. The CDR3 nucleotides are TGTGCCAGCAGGGGAGACAGGAACCAAGAGACCCAGTACTTC. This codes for CASRGDRNQETQYF. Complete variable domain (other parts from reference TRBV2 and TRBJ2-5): EPEVTQTPSHQVTQMGQEVILRCVPISNHLYFYWYRQILGQKVEFLVSFYNNEISEKSEIFDDQFSVERPDGSNFTLKIRSTKLEDSAMYFCASRGDRNQETQYFGPGTRLLVL.

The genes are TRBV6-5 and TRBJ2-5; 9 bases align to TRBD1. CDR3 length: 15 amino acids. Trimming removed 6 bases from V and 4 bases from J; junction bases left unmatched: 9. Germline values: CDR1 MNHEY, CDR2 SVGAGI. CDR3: CASRAPGQGRETQYF. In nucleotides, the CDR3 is TGTGCCAGCAGAGCACCGGGACAGGGAAGAGAGACCCAGTACTTC.

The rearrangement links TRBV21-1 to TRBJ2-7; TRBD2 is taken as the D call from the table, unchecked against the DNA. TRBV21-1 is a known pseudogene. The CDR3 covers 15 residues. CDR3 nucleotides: TGTGCCAGCAGCAATACCGATAGAACCCTATACGAGCAGTACGTC. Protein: CASSNTDRTLYEQYV.

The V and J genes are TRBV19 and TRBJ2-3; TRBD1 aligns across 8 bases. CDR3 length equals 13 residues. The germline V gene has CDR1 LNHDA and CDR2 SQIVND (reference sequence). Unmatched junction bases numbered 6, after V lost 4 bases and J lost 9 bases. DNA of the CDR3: TGTGCCAGTAGTAACAGGGGGGTGGGGACGCAGTATTTT. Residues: CASSNRGVGTQYF.

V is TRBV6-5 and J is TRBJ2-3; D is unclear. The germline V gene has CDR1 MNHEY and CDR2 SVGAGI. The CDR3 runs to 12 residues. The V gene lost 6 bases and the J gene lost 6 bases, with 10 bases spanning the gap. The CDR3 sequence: CASSLNGDTQYF. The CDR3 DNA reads TGTGCCAGCAGCCTAAATGGGGATACGCAGTATTTT.

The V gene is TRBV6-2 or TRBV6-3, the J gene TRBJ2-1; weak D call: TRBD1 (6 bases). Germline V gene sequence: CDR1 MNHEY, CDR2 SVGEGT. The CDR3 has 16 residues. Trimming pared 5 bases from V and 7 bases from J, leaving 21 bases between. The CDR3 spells CASSKGSGTFLNEQFF. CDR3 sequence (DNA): TGTGCCAGCAGTAAGGGTTCCGGGACATTCTTAAATGAGCAGTTCTTC.

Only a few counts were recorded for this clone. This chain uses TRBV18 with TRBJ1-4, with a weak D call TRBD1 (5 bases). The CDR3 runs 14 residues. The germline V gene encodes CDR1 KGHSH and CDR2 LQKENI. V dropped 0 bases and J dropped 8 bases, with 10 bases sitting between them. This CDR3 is CASSPPGPGEKLFF. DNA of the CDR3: TGTGCCAGCTCACCACCGGGGCCGGGGGAAAAACTGTTTTTT. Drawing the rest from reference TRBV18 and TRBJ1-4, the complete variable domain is NAGVMQNPRHLVRRRGQEARLRCSPMKGHSHVYWYRQLPEEGLKFMVYLQKENIIDESGMPKERFSAEFPKEGPSILRIQQVVRGDSAAYFCASSPPGPGEKLFFGSGTQLSVL.

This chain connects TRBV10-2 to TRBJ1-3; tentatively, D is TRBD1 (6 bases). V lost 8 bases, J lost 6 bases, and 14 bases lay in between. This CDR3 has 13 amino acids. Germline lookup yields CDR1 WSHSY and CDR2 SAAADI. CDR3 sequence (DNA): TGCGCCAGCTCAGGGGACCCACTAAACACCATATATTTT. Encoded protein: CASSGDPLNTIYF.

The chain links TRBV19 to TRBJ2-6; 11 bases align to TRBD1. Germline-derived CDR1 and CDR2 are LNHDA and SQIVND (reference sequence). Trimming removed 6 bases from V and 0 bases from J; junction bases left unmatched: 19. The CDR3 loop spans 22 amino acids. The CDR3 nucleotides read TGTGCCAGTAGGGAGGGCCTGGGACAGGGGGTTTTAGGAAGCTCTGGGGCCAACGTCCTGACTTTC. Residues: CASREGLGQGVLGSSGANVLTF.

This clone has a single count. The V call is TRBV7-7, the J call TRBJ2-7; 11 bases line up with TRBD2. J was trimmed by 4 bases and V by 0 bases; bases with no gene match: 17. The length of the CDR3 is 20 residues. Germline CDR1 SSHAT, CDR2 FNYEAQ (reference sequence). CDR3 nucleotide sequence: TGTGCCAGCAGCTTAGCCACAGGGGGAAAGGTAGCGGGGGGGACTTACGAGCAGTACGTC. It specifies CASSLATGGKVAGGTYEQYV.

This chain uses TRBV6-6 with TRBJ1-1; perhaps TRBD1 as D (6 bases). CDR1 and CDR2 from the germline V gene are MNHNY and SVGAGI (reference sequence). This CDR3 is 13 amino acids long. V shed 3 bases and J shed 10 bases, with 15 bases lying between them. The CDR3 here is CASSYDRSSGAFF. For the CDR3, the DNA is TGTGCCAGCAGTTATGACAGGTCCTCGGGAGCTTTCTTT.

The CDR3, as DNA: TGTGCCAGCAGCAACCCACCCACAGGGGGCAACACCATATATTTT. Protein sequence: CASSNPPTGGNTIYF. This chain uses TRBV21-1 with TRBJ1-3; the D call TRBD1 from the table was never checked on the DNA. TRBV21-1 is a pseudogene segment. CDR3 length: 15 amino acids.

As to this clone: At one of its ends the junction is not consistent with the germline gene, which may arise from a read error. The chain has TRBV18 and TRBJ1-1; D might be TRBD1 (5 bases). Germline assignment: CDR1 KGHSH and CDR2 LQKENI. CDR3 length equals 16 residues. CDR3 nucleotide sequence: TGTGCCAGCTCCCCACAACCCCGTAGGGGGAACACTGAAGCTTTCTTT. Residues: CASSPQPRRGNTEAFF.